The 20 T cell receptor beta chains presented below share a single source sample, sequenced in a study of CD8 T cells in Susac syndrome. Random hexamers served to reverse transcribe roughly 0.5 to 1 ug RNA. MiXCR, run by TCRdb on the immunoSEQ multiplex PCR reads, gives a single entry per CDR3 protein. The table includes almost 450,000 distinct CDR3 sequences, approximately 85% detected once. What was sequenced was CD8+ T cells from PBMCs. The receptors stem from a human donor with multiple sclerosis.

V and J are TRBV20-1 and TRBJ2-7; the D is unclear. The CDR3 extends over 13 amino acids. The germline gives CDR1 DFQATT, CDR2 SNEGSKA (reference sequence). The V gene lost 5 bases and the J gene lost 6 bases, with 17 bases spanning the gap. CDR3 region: CSAAPGPKGEQYF. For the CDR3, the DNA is TGCAGTGCTGCCCCGGGTCCCAAAGGCGAGCAGTACTTC.

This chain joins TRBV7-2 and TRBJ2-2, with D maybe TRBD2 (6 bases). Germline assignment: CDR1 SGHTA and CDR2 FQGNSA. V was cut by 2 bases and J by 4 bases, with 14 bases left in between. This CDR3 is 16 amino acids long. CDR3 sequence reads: CASSLFPGTPTGELFF. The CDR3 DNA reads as TGTGCCAGCAGCTTATTCCCAGGGACTCCCACCGGGGAGCTGTTTTTT.

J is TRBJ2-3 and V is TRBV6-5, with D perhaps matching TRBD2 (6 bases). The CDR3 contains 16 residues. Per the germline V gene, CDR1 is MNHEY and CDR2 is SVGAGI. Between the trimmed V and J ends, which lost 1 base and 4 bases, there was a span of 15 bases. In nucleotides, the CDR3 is TGTGCCAGCAGTTACTTGGCGGGATTGATCCCAGATACGCAGTATTTT. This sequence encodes CASSYLAGLIPDTQYF.

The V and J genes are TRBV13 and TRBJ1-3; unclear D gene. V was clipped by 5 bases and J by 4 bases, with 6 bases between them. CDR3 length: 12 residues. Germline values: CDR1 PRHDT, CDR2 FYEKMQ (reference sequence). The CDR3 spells CASSTEGNTIYF. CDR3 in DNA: TGTGCCAGCAGCACAGAGGGAAACACCATATATTTT.

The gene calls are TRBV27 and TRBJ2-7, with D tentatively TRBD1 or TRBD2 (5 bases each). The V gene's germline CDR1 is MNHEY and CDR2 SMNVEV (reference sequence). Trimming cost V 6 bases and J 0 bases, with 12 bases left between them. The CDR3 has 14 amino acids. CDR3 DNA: TGTGCCAGCAGCGGGACGGAGATCTCCTACGAGCAGTACTTC. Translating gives CASSGTEISYEQYF.

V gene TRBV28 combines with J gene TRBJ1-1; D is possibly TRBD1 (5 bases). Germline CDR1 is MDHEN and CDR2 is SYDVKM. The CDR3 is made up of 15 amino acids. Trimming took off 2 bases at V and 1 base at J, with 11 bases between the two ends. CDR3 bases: TGTGCCAGCAGTTTAAAGGGGTATCGGAACACTGAAGCTTTCTTT. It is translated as CASSLKGYRNTEAFF.

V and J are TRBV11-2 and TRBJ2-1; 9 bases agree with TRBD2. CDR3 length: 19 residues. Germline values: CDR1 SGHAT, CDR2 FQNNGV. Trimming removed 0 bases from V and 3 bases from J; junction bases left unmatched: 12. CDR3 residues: CASSLDPASGERVYNEQFF. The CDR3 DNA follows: TGTGCCAGCAGCTTAGACCCGGCTAGCGGGGAACGGGTCTACAATGAGCAGTTCTTC.

CDR3 nucleotide sequence: TGTGCCAGCAGCCCACGTACGGGTAAGGGTACTGAAGCTTTCTTT. Translating gives CASSPRTGKGTEAFF. This chain uses TRBV7-9 with TRBJ1-1; D is ambiguous. Between the trimmed V and J ends, which lost 5 bases and 5 bases, there was a span of 18 bases. The CDR3 is 15 residues long. Germline V CDR1 and CDR2: SEHNR, FQNEAQ (reference sequence).

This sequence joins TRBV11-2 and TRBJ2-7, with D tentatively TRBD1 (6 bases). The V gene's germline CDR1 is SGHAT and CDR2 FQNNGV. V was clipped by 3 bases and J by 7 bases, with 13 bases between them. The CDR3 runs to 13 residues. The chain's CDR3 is CASSFMGAREQYF. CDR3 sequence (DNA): TGTGCCAGCAGCTTCATGGGGGCGCGTGAGCAGTACTTC.

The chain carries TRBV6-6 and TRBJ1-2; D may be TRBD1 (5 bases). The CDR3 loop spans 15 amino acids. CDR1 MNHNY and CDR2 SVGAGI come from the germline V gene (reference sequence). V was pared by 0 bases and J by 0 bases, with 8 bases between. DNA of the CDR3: TGTGCCAGCAGTTACTCCGGGGCTTCTAACTATGGCTACACCTTC. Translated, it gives CASSYSGASNYGYTF.

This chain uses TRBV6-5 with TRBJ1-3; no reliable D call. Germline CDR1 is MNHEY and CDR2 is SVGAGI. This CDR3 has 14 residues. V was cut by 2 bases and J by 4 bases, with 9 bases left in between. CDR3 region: CASSYEAPGNTIYF. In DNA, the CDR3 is TGTGCCAGCAGTTACGAGGCGCCAGGAAACACCATATATTTT.

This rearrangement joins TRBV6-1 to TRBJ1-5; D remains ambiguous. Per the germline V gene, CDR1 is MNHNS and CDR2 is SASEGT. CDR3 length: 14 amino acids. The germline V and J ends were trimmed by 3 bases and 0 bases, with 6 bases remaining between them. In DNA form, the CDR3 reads TGTGCCAGCAGTGACTGGTATAGCAATCAGCCCCAGCATTTT. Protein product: CASSDWYSNQPQHF.

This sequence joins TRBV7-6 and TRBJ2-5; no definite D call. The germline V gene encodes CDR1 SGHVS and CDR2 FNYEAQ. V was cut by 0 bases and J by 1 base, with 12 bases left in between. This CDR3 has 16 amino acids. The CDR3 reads CASSLAREGLQETQYF. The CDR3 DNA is TGTGCCAGCAGCTTAGCGCGAGAAGGGCTCCAAGAGACCCAGTACTTC.

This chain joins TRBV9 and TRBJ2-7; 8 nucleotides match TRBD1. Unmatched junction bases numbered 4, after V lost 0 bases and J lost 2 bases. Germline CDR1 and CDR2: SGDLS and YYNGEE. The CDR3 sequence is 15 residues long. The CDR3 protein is CASSVGNRGAYEQYF. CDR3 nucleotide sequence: TGTGCCAGCAGCGTAGGGAACAGGGGGGCCTACGAGCAGTACTTC.

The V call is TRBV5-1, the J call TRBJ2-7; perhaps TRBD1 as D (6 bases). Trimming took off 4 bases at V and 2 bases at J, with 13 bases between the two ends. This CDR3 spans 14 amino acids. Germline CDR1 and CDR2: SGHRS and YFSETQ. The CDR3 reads CASSPGQNTYEQYF. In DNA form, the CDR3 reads TGCGCCAGCAGCCCAGGACAGAATACCTACGAGCAGTACTTC. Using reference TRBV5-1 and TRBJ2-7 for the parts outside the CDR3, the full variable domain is KAGVTQTPRYLIKTRGQQVTLSCSPISGHRSVSWYQQTPGQGLQFLFEYFSETQRNKGNFPGRFSGRQFSNSRSEMNVSTLELGDSALYLCASSPGQNTYEQYFGPGTRLTVT.

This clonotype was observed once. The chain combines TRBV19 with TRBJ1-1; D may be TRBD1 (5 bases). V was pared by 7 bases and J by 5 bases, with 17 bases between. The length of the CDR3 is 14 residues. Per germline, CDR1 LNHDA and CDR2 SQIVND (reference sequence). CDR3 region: CASTWSGARTEAFF. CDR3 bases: TGTGCCAGTACCTGGTCCGGGGCTAGGACTGAAGCTTTCTTT.

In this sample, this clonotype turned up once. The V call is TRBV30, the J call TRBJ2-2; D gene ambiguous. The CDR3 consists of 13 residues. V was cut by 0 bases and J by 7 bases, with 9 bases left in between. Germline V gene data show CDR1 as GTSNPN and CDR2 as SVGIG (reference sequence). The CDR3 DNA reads TGTGCCTGGAGTGTACTCGCGAGCGGGGAGCTGTTTTTT. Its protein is CAWSVLASGELFF.

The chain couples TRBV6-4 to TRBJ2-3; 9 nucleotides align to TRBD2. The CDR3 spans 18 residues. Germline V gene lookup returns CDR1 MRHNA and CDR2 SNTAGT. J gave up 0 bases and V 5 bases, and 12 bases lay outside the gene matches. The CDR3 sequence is CASSPTPPLAGSTDTQYF. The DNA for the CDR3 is TGTGCCAGCAGTCCAACTCCTCCACTAGCGGGTAGCACAGATACGCAGTATTTT.

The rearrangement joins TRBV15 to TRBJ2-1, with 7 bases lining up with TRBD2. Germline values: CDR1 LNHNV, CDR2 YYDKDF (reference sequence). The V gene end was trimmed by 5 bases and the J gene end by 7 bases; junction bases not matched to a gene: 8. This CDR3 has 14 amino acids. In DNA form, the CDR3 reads TGTGCCACCAGCTCCACCGGGGGGTTGAATGAGCAGTTCTTC. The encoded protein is CATSSTGGLNEQFF.

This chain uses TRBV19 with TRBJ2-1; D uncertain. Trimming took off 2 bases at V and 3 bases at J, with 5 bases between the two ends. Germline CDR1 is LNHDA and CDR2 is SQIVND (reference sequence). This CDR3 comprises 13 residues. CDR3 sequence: CASSILYYNEQFF. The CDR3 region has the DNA TGTGCCAGTAGTATACTCTACTACAATGAGCAGTTCTTC.